This TCR beta chain was profiled in a study of control samples from healthy donors and cancer patients (dated by TCRdb to 2020 to 2021). The library came from the immunoSEQ multiplex PCR assay. This immuneACCESS table, as held by TCRdb, lists in-frame sequences with V and J called but not all clones. Of the missing ones, under half trace to an unresolved V gene in checked studies; the others have no known cause. For this sample the table gives over 75,000 clones, of which about four fifths were detected only once. The top ten constitute roughly 2% of the sample. V and J are truncated by 1 base and 5 bases respectively, leaving an intervening sequence of 6 bases. The germline V gene encodes CDR1 MNHNS and CDR2 SASEGT. From the cysteine through the phenylalanine, the CDR3 covers 12 amino acids. Of all the DNA, just the CDR3 is kept, 36 bases in frame from base 1. In regard to this clone: This clone's antigen is unknown. It has no much larger one-base neighbor in the sample; base qualities were not kept.

This receptor was identified in a man aged 55 to 70 in good health. Sequencing input: blood. The sequence is built from TRBV6-1 and TRBJ2-7, with the D gene not clear enough to name. The nucleotide sequence is TGTGCCAGCAGTGAAGGGCTGAACGAGCAGTACTTC. Its protein reads: CASSEGLNEQYF.